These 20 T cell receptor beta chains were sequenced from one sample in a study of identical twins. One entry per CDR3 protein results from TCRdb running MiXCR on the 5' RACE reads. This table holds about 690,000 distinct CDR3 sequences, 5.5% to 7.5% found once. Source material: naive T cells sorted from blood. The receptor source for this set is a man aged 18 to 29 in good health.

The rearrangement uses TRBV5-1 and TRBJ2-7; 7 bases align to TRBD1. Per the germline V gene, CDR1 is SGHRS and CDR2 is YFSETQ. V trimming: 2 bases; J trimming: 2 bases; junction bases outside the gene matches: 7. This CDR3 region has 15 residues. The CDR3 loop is CASSFGTDFTYEQYV. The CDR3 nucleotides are TGCGCCAGCAGCTTTGGGACAGATTTTACCTACGAGCAGTACGTC.

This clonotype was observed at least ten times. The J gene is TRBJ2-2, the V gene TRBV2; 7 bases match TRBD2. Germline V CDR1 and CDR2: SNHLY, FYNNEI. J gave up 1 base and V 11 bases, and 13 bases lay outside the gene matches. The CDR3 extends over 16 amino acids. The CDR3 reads CAGKGAAGENTGELFF. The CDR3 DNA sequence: TGTGCCGGGAAAGGCGCGGCGGGAGAGAACACCGGGGAGCTGTTTTTT.

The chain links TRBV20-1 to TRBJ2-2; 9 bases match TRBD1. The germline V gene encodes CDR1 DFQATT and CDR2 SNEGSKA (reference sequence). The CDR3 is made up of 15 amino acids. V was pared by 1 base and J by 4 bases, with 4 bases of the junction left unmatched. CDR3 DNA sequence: TGCAGTGCTAGAGGGGGACAGGGCATCACCGGGGAGCTGTTTTTT. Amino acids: CSARGGQGITGELFF.

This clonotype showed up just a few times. The CDR3 nucleotides are TGTGCCAATGCGGAGACAGGGGGCACCGGGGAGCTGTTTTTT. Its translation is CANAETGGTGELFF. This sequence joins TRBV12-3 or TRBV12-4 and TRBJ2-2, with 9 bases identical to TRBD1. The CDR3 totals 14 residues. J gave up 4 bases and V 10 bases, and 7 bases lay outside the gene matches.

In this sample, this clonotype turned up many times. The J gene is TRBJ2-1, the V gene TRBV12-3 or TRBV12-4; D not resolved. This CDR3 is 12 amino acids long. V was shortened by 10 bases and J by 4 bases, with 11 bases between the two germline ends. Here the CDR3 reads CAILLDYNEQFF. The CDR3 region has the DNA TGTGCCATCCTACTGGATTACAATGAGCAGTTCTTC.

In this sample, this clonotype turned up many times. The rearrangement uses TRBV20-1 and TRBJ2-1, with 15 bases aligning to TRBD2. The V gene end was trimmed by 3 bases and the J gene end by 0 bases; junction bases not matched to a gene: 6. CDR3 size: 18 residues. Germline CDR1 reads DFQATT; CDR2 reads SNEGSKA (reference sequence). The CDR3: CSARGTSGRIGSYNEQFF. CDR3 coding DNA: TGCAGTGCTAGGGGGACTAGCGGGAGGATTGGCTCCTACAATGAGCAGTTCTTC.

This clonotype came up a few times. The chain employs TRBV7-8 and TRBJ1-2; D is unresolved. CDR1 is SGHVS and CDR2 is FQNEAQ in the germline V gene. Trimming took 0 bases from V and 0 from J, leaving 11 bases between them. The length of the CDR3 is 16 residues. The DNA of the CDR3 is TGTGCCAGCAGCTTAGCGCTGGGCAGCGCTAACTATGGCTACACCTTC. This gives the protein CASSLALGSANYGYTF.

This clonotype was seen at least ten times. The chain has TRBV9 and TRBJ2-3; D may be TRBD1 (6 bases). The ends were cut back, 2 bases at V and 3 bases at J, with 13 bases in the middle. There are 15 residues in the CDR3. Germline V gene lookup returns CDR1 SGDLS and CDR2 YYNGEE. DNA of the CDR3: TGTGCCAGCAGCGTTCCCAAAGGGGGAACAGATACGCAGTATTTT. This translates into CASSVPKGGTDTQYF.

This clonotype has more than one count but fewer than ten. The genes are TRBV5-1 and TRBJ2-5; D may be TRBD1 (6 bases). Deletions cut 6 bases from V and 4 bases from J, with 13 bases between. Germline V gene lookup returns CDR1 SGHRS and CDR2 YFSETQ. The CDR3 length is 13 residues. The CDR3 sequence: CASNLGASETQYF. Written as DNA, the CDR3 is TGCGCCAGCAATTTGGGGGCCTCAGAGACCCAGTACTTC. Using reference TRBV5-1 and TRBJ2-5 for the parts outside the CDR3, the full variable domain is KAGVTQTPRYLIKTRGQQVTLSCSPISGHRSVSWYQQTPGQGLQFLFEYFSETQRNKGNFPGRFSGRQFSNSRSEMNVSTLELGDSALYLCASNLGASETQYFGPGTRLLVL.

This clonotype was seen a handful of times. DNA of the CDR3: TGTGCCAGCAGCGGAGGACTAGCCAGCTCCTACAATGAGCAGTTCTTC. Protein sequence: CASSGGLASSYNEQFF. This rearrangement joins TRBV9 to TRBJ2-1; 8 bases agree with TRBD2. CDR1 SGDLS and CDR2 YYNGEE come from the germline V gene. This CDR3 is 16 amino acids long. The V gene end was trimmed by 3 bases and the J gene end by 0 bases; junction bases not matched to a gene: 5.

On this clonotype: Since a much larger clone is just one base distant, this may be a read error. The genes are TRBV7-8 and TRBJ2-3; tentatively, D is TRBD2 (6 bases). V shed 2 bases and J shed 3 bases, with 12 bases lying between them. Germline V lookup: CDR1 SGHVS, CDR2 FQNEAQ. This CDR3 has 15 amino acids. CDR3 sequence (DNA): TGTGCCAGCAGCTTAATGATTGGGAGGACAGATACGCAGTATTTT. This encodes CASSLMIGRTDTQYF.

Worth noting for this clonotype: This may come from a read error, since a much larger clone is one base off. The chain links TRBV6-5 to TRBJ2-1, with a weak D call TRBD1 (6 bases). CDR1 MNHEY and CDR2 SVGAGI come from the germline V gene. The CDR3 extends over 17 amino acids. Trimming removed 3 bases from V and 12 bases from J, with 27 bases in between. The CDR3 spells CASSYLTPDSLLDVQFF. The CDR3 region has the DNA TGTGCCAGCAGTTATCTCACTCCGGACAGCTTATTGGATGTGCAGTTCTTC.

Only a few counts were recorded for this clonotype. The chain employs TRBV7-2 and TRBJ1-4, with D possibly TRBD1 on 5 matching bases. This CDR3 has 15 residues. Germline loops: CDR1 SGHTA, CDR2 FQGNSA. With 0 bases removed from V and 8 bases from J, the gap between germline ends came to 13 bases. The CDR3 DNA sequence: TGTGCCAGCAGCTTAGCAACCCGGGGGTGGGAAAAACTGTTTTTT. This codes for CASSLATRGWEKLFF.

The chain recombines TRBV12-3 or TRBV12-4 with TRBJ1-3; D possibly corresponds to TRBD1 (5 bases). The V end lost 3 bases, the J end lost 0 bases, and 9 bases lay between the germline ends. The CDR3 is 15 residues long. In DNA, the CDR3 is TGTGCCAGCAGTTTTGCCGGGGCCTCTGGAAACACCATATATTTT. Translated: CASSFAGASGNTIYF.

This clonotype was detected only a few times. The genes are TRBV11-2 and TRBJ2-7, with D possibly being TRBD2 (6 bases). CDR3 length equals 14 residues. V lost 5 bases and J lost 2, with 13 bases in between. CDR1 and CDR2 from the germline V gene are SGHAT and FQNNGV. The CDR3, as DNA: TGTGCCAGCAGCCCGGGGGAGAGGGCCTACGAGCAGTACGTC. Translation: CASSPGERAYEQYV.

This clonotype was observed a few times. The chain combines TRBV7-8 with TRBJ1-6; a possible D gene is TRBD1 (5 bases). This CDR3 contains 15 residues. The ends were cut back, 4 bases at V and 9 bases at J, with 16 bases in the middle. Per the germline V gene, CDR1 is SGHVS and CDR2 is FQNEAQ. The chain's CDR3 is CASSYLGTGGSPLHF. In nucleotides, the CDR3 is TGTGCCAGCAGCTACCTGGGCACAGGAGGTTCACCCCTCCACTTT.

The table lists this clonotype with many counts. The CDR3 is CASSLLTSVLSDTQYF. As DNA, the CDR3 is TGTGCCAGCAGCTTACTGACTAGCGTTTTGTCAGATACGCAGTATTTT. The chain has TRBV7-8 and TRBJ2-3; TRBD2 matches 8 bases. Germline V gene lookup returns CDR1 SGHVS and CDR2 FQNEAQ. J gave up 4 bases and V 2 bases, and 8 bases lay outside the gene matches. CDR3 length equals 16 residues.

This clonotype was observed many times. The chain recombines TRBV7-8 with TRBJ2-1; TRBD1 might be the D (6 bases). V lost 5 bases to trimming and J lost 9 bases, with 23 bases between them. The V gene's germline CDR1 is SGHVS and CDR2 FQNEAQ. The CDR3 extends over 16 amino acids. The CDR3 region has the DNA TGTGCCAGCAGCCAACCGAGTGGGGGCCATGAGGGTGAGCAGTTCTTC. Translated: CASSQPSGGHEGEQFF.

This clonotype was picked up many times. CDR3 coding DNA: TGCGCCAGCAGCTTGGGGGACTCCGCAACTAATGAAAAACTGTTTTTT. As protein: CASSLGDSATNEKLFF. V gene TRBV5-1 combines with J gene TRBJ1-4; perhaps TRBD1 as D (5 bases). The germline V gene has CDR1 SGHRS and CDR2 YFSETQ. This CDR3 contains 16 residues. Deletions cut 0 bases from V and 0 bases from J, with 9 bases between.

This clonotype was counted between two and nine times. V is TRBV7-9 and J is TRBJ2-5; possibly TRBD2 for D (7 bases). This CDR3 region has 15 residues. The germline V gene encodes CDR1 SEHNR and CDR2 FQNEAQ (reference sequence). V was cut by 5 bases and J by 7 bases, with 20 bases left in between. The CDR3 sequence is CASSSGTSLEGTQYF. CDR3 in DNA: TGTGCCAGCAGCAGCGGGACATCCCTCGAGGGGACCCAGTACTTC.